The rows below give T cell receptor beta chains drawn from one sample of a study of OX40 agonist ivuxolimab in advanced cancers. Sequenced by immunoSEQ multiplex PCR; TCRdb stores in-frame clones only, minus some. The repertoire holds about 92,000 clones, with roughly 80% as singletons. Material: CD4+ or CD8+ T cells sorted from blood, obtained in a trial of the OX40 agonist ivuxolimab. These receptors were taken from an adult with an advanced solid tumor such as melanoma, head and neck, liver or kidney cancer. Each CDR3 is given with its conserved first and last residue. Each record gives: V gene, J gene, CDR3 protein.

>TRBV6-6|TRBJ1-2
CASSYAGDYGYTF
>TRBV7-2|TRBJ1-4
CASSWGQRGNEKLFF
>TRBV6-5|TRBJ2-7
CASSSTRTGGHYEQYF
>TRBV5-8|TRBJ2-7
CASSQGLLAGRYEQYF
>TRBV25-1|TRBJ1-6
CASSIQDGRNSPLHF
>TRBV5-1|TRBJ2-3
CASSLGSGGADTQYF
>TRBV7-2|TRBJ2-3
CASNTFGGTDTQYF
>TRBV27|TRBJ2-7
CASSLGGTGNEQYF
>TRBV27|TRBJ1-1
CASSRPGVWGNTEAFF
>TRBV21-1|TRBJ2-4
CASSKTSGVDKNIQYF
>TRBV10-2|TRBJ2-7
CASSLDVVKPSYEQYF
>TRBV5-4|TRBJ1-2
CASSLDSQRHYGYTF
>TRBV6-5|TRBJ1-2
CASSYSGQTNYGYTF